This T cell receptor beta chain was retrieved from a study of cytomegalovirus exposure and HLA in healthy donors (TCRdb year 2017). Regarding the study in general: An earlier analysis of some 600 of the donors reported over 250 Gb of sequence data and approximately 120 million unique TCR beta sequences obtained from roughly 170 million T cells. Approximately 300 gigabases of sequencing data and tens of millions of unique TCR sequences were included in an early release covering about 700 HLA-typed donors. Of the approximately 400 genotyped donors, over 80% were placed in the genetic ancestry cluster associated with self-reported Caucasian donors. The study aimed to test whether cataloging public T cell receptors could reveal signatures of past pathogen exposure. Using immunosequencing, the study profiled T cell repertoires from approximately 700 subjects and related those repertoires to cytomegalovirus serostatus. Along with the approximately 620-subject first cohort, a separate validation cohort of over a hundred different subjects was used. To predict cytomegalovirus infection status, the study brought together high-throughput TCR immunosequencing, statistical association of individual TCRs with disease status, and machine learning. A later analysis re-analyzed previously published TCR beta repertoires from about 600 donors and added high-resolution HLA genotyping to study TCR occurrence patterns. Rather than drawing on any new phenotypic data, the later analysis identified candidate immune exposures from TCR beta sequences and the way those sequences occurred across donors. An earlier analysis of approximately 580 of the donors used high-throughput TCR beta sequencing to judge whether each TCR beta V gene segment behaved as functional or pseudogenic. Donor age, sex, ethnicity and CMV serostatus were compiled alongside the repertoire data. A later genetic analysis took genome-wide SNP genotypes for 398 of the 666 donors and used that subset as a discovery cohort. All discovery cohort repertoires had been generated on a single sequencing platform. HLA typing covered class I and class II loci at four-digit resolution. Typing coverage differed by locus: A, B, C, DRB1 and DQB1 were typed in roughly 629-640 donors, DQA1 in 522, DPA1 in around 610, and DPB1 in 450 to 490. A few DR-DQ haplotypes were handled as single units for association and clustering because linkage in the cohort was strong. Across approximately 420 genotyped donors of the cohort, an average of roughly 250,000 unique TCR beta nucleotide sequences per donor were sequenced, and approximately 19% of those sequences were non-productive. General study outcomes and caveats: The presence/absence analyses assumed that sequencing depth was roughly uniform across donors, and that assumption may not be true. Because counts were too low, 15 or so rarely observed V segments, including chromosome 9 orphons, were excluded from the earlier analysis of under 650 of the donors. A later genetic analysis associated a missense DCLRE1C variant with V-gene and J-gene trimming of TCR beta chains, and an independent cohort replicated the association. A further reported finding was that TCR beta sequences accurately predicted the HLA-A and HLA-B alleles for most subjects in the first cohort. Linkage disequilibrium might explain the correlated functional status among segregating V segments, but an unknown experimental factor could not be ruled out. A group of highly shared sequence variants was considered likely to be a technical artifact of the sequencing pipeline. Because some donors lacked HLA typing at each locus, the association tests relied only on the typed subset. In this cohort, only TCR beta chains were sequenced, and detectable features were limited by the absence of alpha or paired-chain data. In a later analysis, the rate of TCR association differed among HLA loci, with DRB1 alleles having the most associated TCRs and HLA-C alleles having the fewest. In a later analysis, most CMV-associated TCR beta chains were found to appear HLA-restricted, with HLA associations seemingly driven largely by CMV exposure. Most TCR sequences were seen in very few donors, while some public TCRs were found in many individuals. The study listed 150 to 200 TCR beta chains as associated with cytomegalovirus. In a later analysis, several top co-occurrence clusters were reported to appear linked to parvovirus B19, influenza, CMV and Epstein-Barr virus. CMV serostatus was the only immune exposure information available for the cohort. In a later genetic analysis, fewer N-insertions in productive TCRs were reported among donors in an Asian-associated ancestry cluster than the approximately 670-donor mean. In a later analysis, some 17,000 TCR beta sequences were associated with specific HLA alleles at a false discovery rate of 0.05. Broadly in line with IMGT annotations, most TCR beta V segments showed up in productive rearrangements about 90% or about 30% of the time in an earlier analysis of around 550 of the donors. Assigning TCR associations to individual alleles was difficult when HLA alleles, especially DR and DQ, strongly co-occurred. Cytomegalovirus status was reported to be diagnosed by the classifier with high specificity and sensitivity in both the original and validation cohorts. Compared with equally common non-associated chains, HLA-associated TCR beta chains in a later analysis were more clonally expanded and had lower generation probabilities. The authors suggested that the approach could potentially be extended to other disease states and immunological phenotypes. In vitro tests confirmed that a few of the cytomegalovirus-associated TCR beta chains recognize cytomegalovirus antigens.

The cohort was made up of several hundred healthy bone marrow donors. At the time of sampling, every cohort member was nominally healthy, though immune exposures that went unrecorded were likely present. The donor tested CMV seropositive and was one of the 289 seropositive cohort members. A peripheral blood sample was collected from each donor, and TCR beta sequencing was performed on peripheral blood mononuclear cells. Genomic DNA extraction from the blood cell samples was performed with the Qiagen DNeasy Blood Extraction Kit. The library came from the immunoSEQ multiplex PCR assay. For the multiplex PCR, a mixture combining 60 forward primers for TCR Vbeta segments and 13 reverse primers for TCR Jbeta segments was used. A multiplex PCR assay on genomic DNA amplified the CDR3 region of rearranged TCR beta genes. On the Illumina HiSeq System, the amplified TCR beta libraries were sequenced as 87-base-pair reads. In the authors' own workflow: Across the 600 to 700 repertoires, a later analysis counted approximately 75 million unique TCR beta chains, 9 million to 14 million of which were shared by at least two donors. Raw reads were error-corrected and collapsed into unique sequences by a nearest-neighbor algorithm in which closely related sequences were merged to remove PCR and sequencing errors. CDR3 sequences were aligned to IMGT reference sequences to assign V, D and J gene segments. For a sequence to be retained, a match of at least six nucleotides to both a V gene segment and a J gene segment was required. Rearrangements were classified as productive when the CDR3 lacked stop codons and remained in frame with V and J, and all other rearrangements were classified as non-productive. CDR3 was defined according to IMGT convention as the region running from the second conserved V-encoded cysteine to the conserved J-encoded phenylalanine. Sequences without an unambiguous match to a single V gene segment were excluded from the earlier analysis of approximately 600 of the donors. In an earlier analysis of some 590 of the donors, a V segment was called functional when productive rearrangements were above 56.7%, and segregating when the standard deviation between donors exceeded 5%. A statistical classification framework was developed to diagnose cytomegalovirus status using the catalog of TCR beta chain sequences. A later analysis assigned V and J genes by comparing TCR nucleotide sequences with IMGT/GENE-DB human TR gene sequences. The TCRdist pipeline was used in a later analysis to assign CDR3 sequences and most-parsimonious VDJ recombination scenarios. A later analysis defined each TCR beta chain by its CDR3 amino acid sequence plus V-gene family, and excluded reads lacking a unique V-gene family. A later analysis removed 592 highly shared, low-generation-probability nucleotide sequences to deal with suspected cross-contamination and a sequencing artifact. In a later analysis, a clonal expansion index was calculated for each public chain from normalized within-repertoire ranks of inferred template counts. Generation probabilities in a later analysis came from a VDJ recombination model fitted to out-of-frame rearrangements, and those results were checked against IGoR. Hypergeometric tests were used in a later analysis to score TCR-TCR, TCR-HLA and TCR-CMV co-occurrence, with a repertoire-size bias correction applied to the TCR pairs. False discovery rates were estimated in a later analysis by permuting HLA or CMV assignments 20 times. In a later analysis, co-occurring TCRs were grouped with DBSCAN, and TCRdist sequence similarity was added when clustering was performed within HLA-allele-positive subsets. Co-occurrence clustering excluded repertoires with fewer than 30,000 or more than 120,000 public chains, plus five with anomalous nucleotide sharing. As stored in TCRdb, this immuneACCESS dataset retains in-frame rearrangements with V and J assigned. A fraction of the clones does not appear; measured against another copy, unresolved V genes explain less than half of the discrepancy, and the remainder lacks a known reason. V and J calls and clone size come straight from that table; D and trimming were deduced from the DNA. This sample is represented by 150,000 to 200,000 clones; just over 70% of them were singletons. The top ten constitute 4.7% of the sample.

To note about this clone: The target of this receptor is not known. The sample holds no much larger clone one base away, and base qualities are not on file.

Sequencing was carried out using PBMCs. The source of this sequence is a man between 18 and 35 years old in good health and CMV-seropositive.

CDR3 loop: CASTVGGVNTEAFF. The nucleotides read TGTGCCAGCACCGTTGGGGGGGTGAACACTGAAGCTTTCTTT. The rearranged segments are TRBV7-8 and TRBJ1-1, with a tentative D gene TRBD1 over 5 matching bases. The V and J ends are trimmed by 7 bases and 0 bases, leaving 12 bases between them. The CDR3 holds 14 amino acids from the cysteine to the phenylalanine. Solely the CDR3 DNA is kept, with 42 bases framed from the first base. CDR1 and CDR2 are read off the germline V gene as SGHVS and FQNEAQ.